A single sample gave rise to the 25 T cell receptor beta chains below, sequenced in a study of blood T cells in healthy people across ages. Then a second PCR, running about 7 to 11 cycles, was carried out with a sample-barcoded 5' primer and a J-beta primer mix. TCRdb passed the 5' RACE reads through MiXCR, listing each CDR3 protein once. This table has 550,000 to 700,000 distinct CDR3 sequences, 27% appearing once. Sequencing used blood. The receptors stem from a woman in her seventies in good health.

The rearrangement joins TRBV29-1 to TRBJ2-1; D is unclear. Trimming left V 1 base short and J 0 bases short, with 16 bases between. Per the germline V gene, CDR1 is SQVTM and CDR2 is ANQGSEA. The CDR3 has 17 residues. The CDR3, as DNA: TGCAGCGTTGAAGTGGATGGAACAGAGAGCTCCTACAATGAGCAGTTCTTC. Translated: CSVEVDGTESSYNEQFF.

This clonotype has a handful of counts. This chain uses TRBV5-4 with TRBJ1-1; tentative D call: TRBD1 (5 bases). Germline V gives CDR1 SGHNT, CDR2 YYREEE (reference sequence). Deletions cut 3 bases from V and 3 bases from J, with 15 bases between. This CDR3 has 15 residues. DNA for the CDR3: TGTGCCAGCAGCTCTGGGGGGGGACGGGACACTGAAGCTTTCTTT. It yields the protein CASSSGGGRDTEAFF.

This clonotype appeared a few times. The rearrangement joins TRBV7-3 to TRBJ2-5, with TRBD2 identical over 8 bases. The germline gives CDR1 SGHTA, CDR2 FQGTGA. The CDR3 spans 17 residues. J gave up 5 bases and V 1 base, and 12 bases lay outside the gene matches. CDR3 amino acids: CASSLRPGLAGDETQYF. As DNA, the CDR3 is TGTGCCAGCAGCTTAAGGCCGGGGCTAGCGGGCGACGAGACCCAGTACTTC.

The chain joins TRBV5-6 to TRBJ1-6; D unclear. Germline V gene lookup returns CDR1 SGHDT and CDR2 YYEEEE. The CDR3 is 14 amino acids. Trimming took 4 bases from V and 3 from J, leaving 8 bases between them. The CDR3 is CASSGGYYNSPLHF. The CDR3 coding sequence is TGTGCCAGCAGCGGCGGGTACTATAATTCACCCCTCCACTTT.

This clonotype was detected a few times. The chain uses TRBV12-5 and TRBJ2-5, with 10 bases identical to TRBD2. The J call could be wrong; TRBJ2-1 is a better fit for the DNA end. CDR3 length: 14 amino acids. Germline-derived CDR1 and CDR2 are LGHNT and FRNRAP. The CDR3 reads CASGFSGGHNEQFF. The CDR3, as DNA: TGTGCTAGTGGTTTTAGCGGGGGGCACAATGAGCAGTTCTTC.

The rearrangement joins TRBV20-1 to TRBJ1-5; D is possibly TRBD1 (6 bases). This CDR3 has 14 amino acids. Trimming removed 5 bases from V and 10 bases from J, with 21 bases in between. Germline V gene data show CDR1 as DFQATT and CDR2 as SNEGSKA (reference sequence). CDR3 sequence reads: CSAYNRDNDRPQHF. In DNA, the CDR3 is TGCAGTGCTTACAACCGGGACAACGATAGACCCCAGCATTTT.

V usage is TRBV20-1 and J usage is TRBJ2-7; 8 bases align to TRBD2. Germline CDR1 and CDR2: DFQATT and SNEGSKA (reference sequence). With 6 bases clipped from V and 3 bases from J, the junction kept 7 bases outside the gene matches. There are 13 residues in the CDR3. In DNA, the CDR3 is TGCAGTGCGAGCGGGGGAATCCTCTACGAGCAGTACTTC. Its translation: CSASGGILYEQYF.

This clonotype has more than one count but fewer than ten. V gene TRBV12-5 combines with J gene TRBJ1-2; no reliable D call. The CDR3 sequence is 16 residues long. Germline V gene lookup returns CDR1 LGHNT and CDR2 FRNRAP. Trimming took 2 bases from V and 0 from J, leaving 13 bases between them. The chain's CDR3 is CASGLNGGVANYGYTF. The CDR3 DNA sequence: TGTGCTAGTGGTTTGAACGGCGGAGTTGCTAACTATGGCTACACCTTC.

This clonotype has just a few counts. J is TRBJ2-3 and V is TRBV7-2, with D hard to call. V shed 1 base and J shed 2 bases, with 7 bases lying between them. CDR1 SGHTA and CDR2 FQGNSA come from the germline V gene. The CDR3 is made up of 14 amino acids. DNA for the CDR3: TGTGCCAGCAGCTTAGTCGGCCTCACAGATACGCAGTATTTT. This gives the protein CASSLVGLTDTQYF.

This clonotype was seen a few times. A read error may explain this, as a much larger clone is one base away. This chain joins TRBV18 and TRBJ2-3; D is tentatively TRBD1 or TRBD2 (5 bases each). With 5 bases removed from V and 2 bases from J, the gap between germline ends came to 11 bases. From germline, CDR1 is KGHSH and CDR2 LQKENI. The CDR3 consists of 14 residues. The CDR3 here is CASSDRGSTDTQYF. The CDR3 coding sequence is TGTGCCAGCTCAGACCGGGGCTCCACAGATACGCAGTATTTT.

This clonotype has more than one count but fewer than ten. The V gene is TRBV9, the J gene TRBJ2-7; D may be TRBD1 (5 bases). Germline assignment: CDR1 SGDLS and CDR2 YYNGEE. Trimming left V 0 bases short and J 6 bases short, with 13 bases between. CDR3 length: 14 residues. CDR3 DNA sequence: TGTGCCAGCAGCGTAGGGACAACCCTTCGCGAGCAGTACTTC. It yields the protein CASSVGTTLREQYF. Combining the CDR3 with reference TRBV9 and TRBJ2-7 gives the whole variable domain DSGVTQTPKHLITATGQRVTLRCSPRSGDLSVYWYQQSLDQGLQFLIQYYNGEERAKGNILERFSAQQFPDLHSELNLSSLELGDSALYFCASSVGTTLREQYFGPGTRLTVT.

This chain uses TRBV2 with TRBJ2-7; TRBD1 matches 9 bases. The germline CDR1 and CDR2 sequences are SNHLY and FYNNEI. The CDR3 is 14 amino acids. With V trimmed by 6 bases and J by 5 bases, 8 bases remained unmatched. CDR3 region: CASRKTGGSDEQYF. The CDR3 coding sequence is TGTGCCAGCAGAAAAACAGGGGGCTCTGACGAGCAGTACTTC.

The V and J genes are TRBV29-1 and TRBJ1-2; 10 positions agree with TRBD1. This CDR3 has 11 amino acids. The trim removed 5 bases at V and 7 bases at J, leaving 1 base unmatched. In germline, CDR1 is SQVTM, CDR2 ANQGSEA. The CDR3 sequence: CSVWDRGGYTF. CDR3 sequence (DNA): TGCAGCGTTTGGGACAGGGGTGGCTACACCTTC.

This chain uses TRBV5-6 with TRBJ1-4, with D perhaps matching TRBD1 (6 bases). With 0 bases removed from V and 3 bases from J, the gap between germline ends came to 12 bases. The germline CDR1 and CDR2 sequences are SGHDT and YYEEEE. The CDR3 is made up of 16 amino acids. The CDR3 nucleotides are TGTGCCAGCAGCTTGGACAGGGAGTCTGCTAATGAAAAACTGTTTTTT. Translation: CASSLDRESANEKLFF.

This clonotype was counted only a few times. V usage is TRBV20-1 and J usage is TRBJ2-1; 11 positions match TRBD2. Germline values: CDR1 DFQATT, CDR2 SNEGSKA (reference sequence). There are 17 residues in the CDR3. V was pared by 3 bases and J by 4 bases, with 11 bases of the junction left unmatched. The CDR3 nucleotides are TGCAGTGCTAGGAAGGACACTAGCGGGGGAGGGTACAATGAGCAGTTCTTC. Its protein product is CSARKDTSGGGYNEQFF.

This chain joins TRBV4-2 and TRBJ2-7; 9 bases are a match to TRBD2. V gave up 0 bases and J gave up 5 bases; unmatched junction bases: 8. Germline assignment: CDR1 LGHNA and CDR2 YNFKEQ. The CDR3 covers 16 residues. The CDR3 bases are TGTGCCAGCAGCCAAGATAGGGCGGGGGGGCTAAACGAGCAGTACTTC. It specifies CASSQDRAGGLNEQYF.

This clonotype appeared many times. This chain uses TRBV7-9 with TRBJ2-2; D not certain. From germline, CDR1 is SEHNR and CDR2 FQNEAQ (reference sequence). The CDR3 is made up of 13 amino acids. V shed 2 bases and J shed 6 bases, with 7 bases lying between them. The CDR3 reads CASSLQAAGELFF. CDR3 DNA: TGTGCCAGCAGCTTACAAGCCGCCGGGGAGCTGTTTTTT.

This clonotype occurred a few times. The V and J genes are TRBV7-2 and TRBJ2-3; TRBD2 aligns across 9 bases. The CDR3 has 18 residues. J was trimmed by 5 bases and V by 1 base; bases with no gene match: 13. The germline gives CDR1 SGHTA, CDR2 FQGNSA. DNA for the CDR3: TGTGCCAGCAGCTTAGAAAGGGGGCGGGGGGGCCGGATAGATACGCAGTATTTT. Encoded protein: CASSLERGRGGRIDTQYF.

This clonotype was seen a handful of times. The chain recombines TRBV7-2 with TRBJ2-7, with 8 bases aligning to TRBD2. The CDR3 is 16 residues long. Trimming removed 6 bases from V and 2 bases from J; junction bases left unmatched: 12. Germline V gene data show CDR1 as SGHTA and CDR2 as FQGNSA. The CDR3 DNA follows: TGTGCCAGCAGGGGAAGTATTAGCGGGGCTGCCTACGAGCAGTACTTC. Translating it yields CASRGSISGAAYEQYF.

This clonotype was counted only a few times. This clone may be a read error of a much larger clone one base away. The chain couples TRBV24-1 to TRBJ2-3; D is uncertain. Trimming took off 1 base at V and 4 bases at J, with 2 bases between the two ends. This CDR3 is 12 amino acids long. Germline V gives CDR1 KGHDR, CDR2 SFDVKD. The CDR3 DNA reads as TGTGCCACCAGTGATTTTTCAGATACGCAGTATTTT. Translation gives CATSDFSDTQYF.

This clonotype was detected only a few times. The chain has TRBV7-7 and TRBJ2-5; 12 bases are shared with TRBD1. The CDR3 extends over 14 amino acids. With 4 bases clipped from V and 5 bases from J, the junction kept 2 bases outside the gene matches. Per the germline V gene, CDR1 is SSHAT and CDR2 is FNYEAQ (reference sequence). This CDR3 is CASSWDRGQETQYF. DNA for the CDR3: TGTGCCAGCAGCTGGGACAGGGGGCAGGAGACCCAGTACTTC.

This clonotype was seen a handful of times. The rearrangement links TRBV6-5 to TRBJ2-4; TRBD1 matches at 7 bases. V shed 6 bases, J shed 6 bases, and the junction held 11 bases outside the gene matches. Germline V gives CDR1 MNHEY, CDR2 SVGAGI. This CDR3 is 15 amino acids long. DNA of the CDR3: TGTGCCAGCAGGCCGAACAGGGGTGAGGGAAACATTCAGTACTTC. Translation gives CASRPNRGEGNIQYF.

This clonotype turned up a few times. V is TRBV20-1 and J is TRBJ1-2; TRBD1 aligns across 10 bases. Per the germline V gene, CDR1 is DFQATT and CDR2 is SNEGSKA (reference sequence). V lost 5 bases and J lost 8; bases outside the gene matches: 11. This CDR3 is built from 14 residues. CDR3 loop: CSASRIDRGQGYTF. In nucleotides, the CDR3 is TGCAGTGCTTCGCGAATCGACAGGGGGCAAGGCTACACCTTC.

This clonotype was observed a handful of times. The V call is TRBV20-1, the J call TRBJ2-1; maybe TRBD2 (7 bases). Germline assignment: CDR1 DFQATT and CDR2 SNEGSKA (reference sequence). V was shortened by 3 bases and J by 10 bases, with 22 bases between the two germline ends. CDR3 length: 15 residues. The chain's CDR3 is CSARIRGAPLQEQFF. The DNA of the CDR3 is TGCAGTGCTAGGATTCGGGGGGCTCCCCTCCAGGAGCAGTTCTTC.

The DNA of the CDR3 is TGTGCCAGCAGCTTAACTAGCGGGGGATTCGCAGATACGCAGTATTTT. This translates into CASSLTSGGFADTQYF. J is TRBJ2-3 and V is TRBV7-3, with 9 bases lining up with TRBD2. V trimming: 0 bases; J trimming: 4 bases; junction bases outside the gene matches: 5. The CDR3 extends over 16 amino acids. Germline CDR1 SGHTA, CDR2 FQGTGA.